The rows below give T cell receptor beta chains drawn from one sample of a study of blood T cell repertoires in COVID-19. Sequenced by immunoSEQ multiplex PCR; TCRdb stores in-frame clones only, minus some. The sample records more than 90,000 clones, approximately 81% being singletons. The specimen sequenced was peripheral blood. The source is a woman in her 70s with active or convalescent COVID-19. CDR3s leave out the opening cysteine and the closing phenylalanine or tryptophan. The order of the fields is clone size, V gene, J gene, CDR3 protein. Clone size appears in some rows only: once, few, many, or a class for an expanded clone.

>.|TRBV5-4|TRBJ2-6
ASSSPTGWAGANVLT
>.|TRBV2|TRBJ2-2
ASSKLAGRGTGELF
>few|TRBV5-1|TRBJ2-1
ASSSGTSGYNEQF
>.|TRBV7-9|TRBJ1-5
ASSSLTTGTVNQPQH
>.|TRBV19|TRBJ2-1
ASSIGLDLYNEQF
>.|TRBV2|TRBJ2-2
ASRPGGANTGELF
>.|TRBV6-2/TRBV6-3|TRBJ2-7
ASSYKYRGSYEQY
>.|TRBV15|TRBJ2-7
ATSRDAQGIGEQY
>.|TRBV7-7|TRBJ2-7
ASSPSGGAFHEQY
>once|TRBV28|TRBJ2-7
ASSLIWAGTPLDTSYEQY
>once|TRBV2|TRBJ2-2
ASNPTSGNTGELF
>.|TRBV20-1|TRBJ2-7
SASVWGQTYEQY
>.|TRBV5-1|TRBJ2-3
ASSLATSGGSDTQY
>.|TRBV6-6|TRBJ1-5
ASSLSTGLGNGNQPQH
>.|TRBV7-9|TRBJ1-3
ASSLGAITGNTIY
>.|TRBV2|TRBJ1-5
ASSDPNQPQH
>.|TRBV5-1|TRBJ2-2
ASSLNTRNTGELF
>.|TRBV19|TRBJ2-5
ATGHPVGQETQY
>.|TRBV9|TRBJ2-1
ASSAHQDNEQF
>few|TRBV28|TRBJ1-2
ASREIAGASGYT
>few|TRBV28|TRBJ1-4
ASSPLFGKLF
>.|TRBV10-1|TRBJ1-1
ASSEARLDRKNTEAF
>.|TRBV28|TRBJ2-7
ASRTQGSGYEQY
>.|TRBV19|TRBJ1-5
ASSNRRQGSSNNQPQH
>.|TRBV9|TRBJ2-5
ASSALAGIQETQY
>.|TRBV28|TRBJ1-1
ASKVHPRTGNTEAF
>.|TRBV6-2/TRBV6-3|TRBJ1-1
ASSNARDRPHAEAF
>once|TRBV19|TRBJ1-4
ASQGTNEKLF
>few|TRBV5-4|TRBJ2-1
ASSLLLADYNEQF
>.|TRBV19|TRBJ1-4
ASTGGWNEKLF
>.|TRBV3-1/TRBV3-2|TRBJ2-7
ASSQELAGKGGEQY
>.|TRBV7-9|TRBJ1-5
ASSPYRDGQPQH
>.|TRBV27|TRBJ1-5
ASSPQGDGRYSNQPQH
>.|TRBV2|TRBJ1-6
ASSEARQYNSPLH
>.|TRBV29-1|TRBJ1-1
SAHRQGTEAF
>few|TRBV5-1|TRBJ1-4
ASKTGGNEKLF
>.|TRBV30|TRBJ2-5
AWSVWTSSETQY
>.|TRBV29-1|TRBJ2-7
SVVPSSSYEQY
>.|TRBV27|TRBJ1-1
ASSKTGTVNTEAF
>.|TRBV11-2|TRBJ1-1
ASSFPGGTEAF
>once|TRBV27|TRBJ1-1
ASSFGVAGSEAF
>.|TRBV5-4|TRBJ2-1
ASSSRTSGRGNEQF
>once|TRBV11-2|TRBJ2-3
ASSLGSSRDTDTQY
>few|TRBV5-1|TRBJ2-7
ASSFQDRDNVWY
>.|TRBV7-9|TRBJ1-4
ASSQRGSNEKLF
>few|TRBV24-1|TRBJ1-1
ATSDYREGDTEAF
>.|TRBV9|TRBJ1-1
ASSVDPQGAEAF
>.|TRBV28|TRBJ1-5
ASATDSNQPQH
>.|TRBV10-1|TRBJ1-1
ASSTTVGGEAF